What follows is one T cell receptor (beta chain) and its context. Its antigen is unknown. The input lacks base qualities; no much larger clone sits a single base away. Conventional CD4+ T cells were purified from blood as CD25-low CD127-high cells before genomic DNA extraction. Eight healthy control donors were used as the comparison group for repertoire analyses. The data were obtained in a study of regulatory and conventional T cells in RAG deficiency (dated by TCRdb to about 2017). Looking at the study overall: The study used high-throughput TCR beta sequencing to compare repertoire diversity and composition of Treg, conventional CD4+ and CD8+ T cells between RAG-deficient patients and healthy controls. What the study reported, not specific to this receptor: In Omenn syndrome and CID/AS patients compared with controls, roughly 100-fold fewer unique TCR beta sequences were detected from Treg cells, versus roughly 10-fold fewer for other subsets. RAG-deficient patients showed markedly lower Shannon entropy and higher Simpson indices than control T-cell subpopulations. In Omenn syndrome patients, sorted CD25-high CD127-low cells may represent peripherally activated cells rather than bona fide Treg cells. Some T-cell subset analyses were not done for some subjects. All patient T-cell subsets had shorter CDR3 lengths; Omenn syndrome patients showed >80% Treg-Tconv repertoire overlap at nucleotide and amino acid level.

Preparation of the library involved the immunoSEQ multiplex PCR assay. Genomic DNA from the sorted T-cell subsets was used to amplify rearranged TCR beta chain products, which were then sequenced. In the original analysis: Shannon entropy and Simpson indices were used to quantify the repertoire diversity of productive TCR beta rearrangements. To assess clonal expansion, the frequencies of the 100 most abundant productive TCR beta clonotypes were added up as a share of total reads. A self-reactivity index based on amino acid usage at CDR3beta positions 6 and 7 was applied to the TRB repertoires. Two-way ANOVA was applied to the repertoire analyses, whereas Student t or Mann-Whitney tests were applied to the flow cytometric analyses. Not all clones reach the TCRdb copy of this immuneACCESS table, which keeps in-frame sequences only. Checked studies attribute under half of the gap to unresolved V genes and leave the rest unexplained. V and J calls and clone size are given by that table; D and trimming were obtained from the DNA. This sample comprises some 21,000 clones, around 96% of them detected only once. The ten top clones hold over 1% of the sample.

The CDR3 runs 14 residues from the cysteine to the phenylalanine. The DNA shown is the 42-base CDR3, in frame from base 1. Per the germline V gene, LGHNA is the CDR1 and YNFKEQ is the CDR2. Relative to germline, V is 0 bases shorter and J is 12 bases shorter, with 15 bases between their ends. This sample also appeared in a second study, on regulatory T cells. From the second report: For the multiplex PCR, 52 forward TRBV primers and 13 reverse TRBJ primers were used, and amplification bias was corrected with both assay-based and computational methods. Repertoires from patients had restricted unique TRB V-J pairs and skewed V and J gene usage, with the strongest effect in regulatory T cells. T-cell receptor beta repertoires of sorted regulatory, conventional CD4+ and CD8+ T cells were compared between CD3G-deficient patients and healthy controls. Ficoll density separation was used to isolate peripheral blood mononuclear cells. Rearranged TRB loci were amplified from genomic DNA by multiplex PCR within the immunoSEQ assay. Sequencing of the TRB amplicons was done on an Illumina HiSeq platform. Raw sequences were error-filtered and aligned to reference gene sequences by custom algorithms and were subsequently analyzed with the immunoSEQ online tools. Frequencies of productive and nonproductive TRB rearrangements were evaluated among both unique and total sequences. For group comparisons, t tests, Mann-Whitney tests or two-way ANOVA were performed in Prism software.

The chain uses TRBV4-2 and TRBJ2-1, with the D gene not confidently named. This clonotype was obtained from a human donor in good health. Sample: CD25- CD4+ T cells sorted from blood. Here is the DNA: TGTGCCAGCAGCCAAGATTTAGTCGAGTTCGGGCAGTTCTTC. Translated, it gives CASSQDLVEFGQFF.